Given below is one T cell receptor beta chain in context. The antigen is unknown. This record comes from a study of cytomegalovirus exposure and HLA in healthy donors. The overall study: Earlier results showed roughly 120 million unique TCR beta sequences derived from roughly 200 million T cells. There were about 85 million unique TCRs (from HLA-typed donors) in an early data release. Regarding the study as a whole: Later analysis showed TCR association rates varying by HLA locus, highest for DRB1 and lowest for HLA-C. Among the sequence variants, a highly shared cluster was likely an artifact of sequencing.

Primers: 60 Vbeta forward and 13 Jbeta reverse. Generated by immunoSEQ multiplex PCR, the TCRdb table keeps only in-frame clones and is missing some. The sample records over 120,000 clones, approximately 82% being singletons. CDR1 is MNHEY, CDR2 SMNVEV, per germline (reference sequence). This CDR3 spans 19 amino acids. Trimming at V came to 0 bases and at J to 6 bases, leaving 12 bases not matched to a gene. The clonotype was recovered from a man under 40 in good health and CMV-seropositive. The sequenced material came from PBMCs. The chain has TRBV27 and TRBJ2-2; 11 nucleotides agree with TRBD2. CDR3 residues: CASSLSPGLAGGEAGELFF. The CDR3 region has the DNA TGTGCCAGCAGTTTATCCCCGGGTCTAGCGGGAGGAGAGGCCGGGGAGCTGTTTTTT.